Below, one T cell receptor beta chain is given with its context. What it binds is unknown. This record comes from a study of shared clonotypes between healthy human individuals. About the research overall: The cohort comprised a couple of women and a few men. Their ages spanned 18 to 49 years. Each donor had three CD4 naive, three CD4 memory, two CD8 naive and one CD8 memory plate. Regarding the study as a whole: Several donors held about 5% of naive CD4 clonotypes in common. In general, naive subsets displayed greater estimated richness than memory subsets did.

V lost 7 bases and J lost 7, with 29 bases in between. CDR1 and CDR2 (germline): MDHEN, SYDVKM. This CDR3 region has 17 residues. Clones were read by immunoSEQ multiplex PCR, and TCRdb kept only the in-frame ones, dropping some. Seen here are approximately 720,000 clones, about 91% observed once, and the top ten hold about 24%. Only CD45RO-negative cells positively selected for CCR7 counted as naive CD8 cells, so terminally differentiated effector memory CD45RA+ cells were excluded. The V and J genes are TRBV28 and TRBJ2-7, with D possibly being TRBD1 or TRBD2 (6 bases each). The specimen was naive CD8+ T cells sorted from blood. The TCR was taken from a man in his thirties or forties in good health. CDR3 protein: CASNIRTGTGAFMEQYF. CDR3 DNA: TGTGCCAGCAACATTCGGACCGGGACGGGGGCTTTCATGGAGCAGTACTTC. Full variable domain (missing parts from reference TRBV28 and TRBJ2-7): DVKVTQSSRYLVKRTGEKVFLECVQDMDHENMFWYRQDPGLGLRLIYFSYDVKMKEKGDIPEGYSVSREKKERFSLILESASTNQTSMYLCASNIRTGTGAFMEQYFGPGTRLTVT.